This T cell receptor (beta chain) was captured in a study of T cell changes during pregnancy in multiple sclerosis. The repertoire was sequenced with immunoSEQ multiplex PCR; TCRdb's copy has only in-frame clones and lacks some. Of approximately 53,000 clones listed, around nine tenths were seen once; the top ten hold around 0.61%. Trimming cost V 4 bases and J 0 bases; bases outside gene matches: 8. Looked up from germline, CDR1 is MNHNS and CDR2 is SASEGT. The CDR3 contains 17 residues. The sequence was obtained from a female donor in good health, enrolled as a control in a pregnancy study. The sample was CD4+ T cells from peripheral blood mononuclear cells, taken after pregnancy. V usage is TRBV6-1 and J usage is TRBJ1-3, with TRBD1 matching over 8 bases. CDR3: CASSVTGTGSSGNTIYF. The CDR3 coding sequence is TGTGCCAGCAGTGTAACCGGGACAGGATCCTCTGGAAACACCATATATTTT.